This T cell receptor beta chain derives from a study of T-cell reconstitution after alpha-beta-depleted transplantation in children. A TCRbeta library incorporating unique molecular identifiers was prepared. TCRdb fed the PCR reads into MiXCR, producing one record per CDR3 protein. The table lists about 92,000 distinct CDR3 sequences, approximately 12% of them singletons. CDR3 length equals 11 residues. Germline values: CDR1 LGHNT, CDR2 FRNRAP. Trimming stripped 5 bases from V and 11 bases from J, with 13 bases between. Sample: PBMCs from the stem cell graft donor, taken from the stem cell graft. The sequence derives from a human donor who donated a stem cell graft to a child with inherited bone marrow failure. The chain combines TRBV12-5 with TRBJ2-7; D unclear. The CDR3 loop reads CASGPRTPEYF. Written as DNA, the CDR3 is TGTGCTAGTGGTCCGCGGACGCCAGAGTACTTC.